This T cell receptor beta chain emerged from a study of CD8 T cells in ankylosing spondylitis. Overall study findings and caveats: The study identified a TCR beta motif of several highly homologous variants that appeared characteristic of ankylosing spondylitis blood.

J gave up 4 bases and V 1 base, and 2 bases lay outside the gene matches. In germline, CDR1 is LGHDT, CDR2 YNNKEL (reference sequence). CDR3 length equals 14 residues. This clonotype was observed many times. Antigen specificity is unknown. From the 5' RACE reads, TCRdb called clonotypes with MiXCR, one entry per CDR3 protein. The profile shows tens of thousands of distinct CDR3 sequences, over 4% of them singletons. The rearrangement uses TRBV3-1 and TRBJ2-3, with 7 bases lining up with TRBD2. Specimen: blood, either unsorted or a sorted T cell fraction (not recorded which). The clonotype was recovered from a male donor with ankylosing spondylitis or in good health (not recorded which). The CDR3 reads CASSQGLAPDTQYF. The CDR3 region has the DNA TGTGCCAGCAGCCAAGGACTAGCCCCAGATACGCAGTATTTT.